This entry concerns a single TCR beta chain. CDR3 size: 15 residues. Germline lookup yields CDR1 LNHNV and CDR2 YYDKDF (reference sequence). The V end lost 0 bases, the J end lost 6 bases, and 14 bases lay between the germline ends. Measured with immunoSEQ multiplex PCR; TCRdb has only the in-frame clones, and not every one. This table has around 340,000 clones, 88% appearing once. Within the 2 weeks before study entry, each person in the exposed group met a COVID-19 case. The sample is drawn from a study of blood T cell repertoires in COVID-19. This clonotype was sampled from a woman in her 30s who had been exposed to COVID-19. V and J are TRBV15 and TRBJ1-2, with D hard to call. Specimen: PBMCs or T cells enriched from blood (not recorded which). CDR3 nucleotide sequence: TGTGCCACCAGCAGAGATTTGGAGATTTCGAATGGCTACACCTTC. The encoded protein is CATSRDLEISNGYTF.